This T cell receptor (beta chain) was observed in a study of T cells in Graves' hyperthyroidism and ophthalmopathy. Diagnosis relied on clinical symptoms, serum thyroxine and TRAb, thyroid ultrasound and orbital computed tomography. RNA transcripts gave rise to amplified TCR beta CDR3 regions. Researchers ran a first-round RT-PCR on the TCR CDR3 using the HTBI primer set. TCRdb itself ran the multiplex PCR reads through MiXCR, one entry per CDR3 protein. The sample records over 500,000 distinct CDR3 sequences, more than 15% being singletons. Input material: blood. This sequence originates from a woman under 40 with Graves' ophthalmopathy.

CDR3 nucleotides: TGTGCCAGCAGTTTATCGACAGGGGCAGATACGCAGTATTTT. Translated, it gives CASSLSTGADTQYF. This rearrangement joins TRBV27 to TRBJ2-3; TRBD1 aligns across 8 bases. Germline V gives CDR1 MNHEY, CDR2 SMNVEV (reference sequence). The CDR3 has 14 residues. The V and J ends lost 0 bases and 4 bases, in that order; junction bases with no gene match: 0.